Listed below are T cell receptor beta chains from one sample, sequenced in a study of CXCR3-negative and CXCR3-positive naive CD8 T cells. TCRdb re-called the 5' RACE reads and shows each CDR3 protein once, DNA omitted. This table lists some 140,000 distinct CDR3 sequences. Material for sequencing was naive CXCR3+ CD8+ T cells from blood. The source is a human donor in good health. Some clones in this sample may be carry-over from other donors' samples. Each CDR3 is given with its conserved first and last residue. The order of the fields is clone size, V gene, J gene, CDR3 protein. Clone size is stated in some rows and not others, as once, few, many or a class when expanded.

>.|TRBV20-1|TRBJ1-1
CSARIPFGGRAEAFF
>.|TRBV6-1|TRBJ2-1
CASSETSSSYNEQFF
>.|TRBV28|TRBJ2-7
CASSLLKQHYEQYF
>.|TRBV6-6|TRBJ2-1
CASSPRDRDNEQFF
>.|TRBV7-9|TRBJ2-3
CASSLGRGLTDTQYF
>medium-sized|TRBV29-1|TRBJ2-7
CSVWTSGTTSYEQYF
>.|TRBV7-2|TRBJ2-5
CASSLALADTQETQYF
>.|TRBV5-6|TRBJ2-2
CASSFGTGVAGELFF
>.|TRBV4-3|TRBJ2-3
CASSQDRDQRGSTDTQYF
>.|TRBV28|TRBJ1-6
CASGPVGQGNSPLHF
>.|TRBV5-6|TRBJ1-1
CASSQTGLVMNTEAFF
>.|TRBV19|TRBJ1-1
CASSMWTAPGTEAFF
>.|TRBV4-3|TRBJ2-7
CASSQDQMAGGPGGEQYF
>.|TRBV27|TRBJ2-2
CASSLVVWEPGELFF
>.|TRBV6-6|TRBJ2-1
CASSYTGTGARNEQFF
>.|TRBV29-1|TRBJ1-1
CSVVRTVMNTEAFF
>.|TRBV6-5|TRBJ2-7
CASSYDYPSSYEQYF
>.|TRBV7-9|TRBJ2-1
CASSLADRSYNEQFF
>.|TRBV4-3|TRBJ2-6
CASSQDRASGANVLTF
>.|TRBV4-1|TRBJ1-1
CASSLLQGDTEAFF
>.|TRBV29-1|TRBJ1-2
CSVFATGEFEDGYTF
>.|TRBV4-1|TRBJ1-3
CASSQSGLGNTIYF
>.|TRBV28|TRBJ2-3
CASSPGQGDLDTQYF
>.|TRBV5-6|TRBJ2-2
CASSLDGLNTGELFF